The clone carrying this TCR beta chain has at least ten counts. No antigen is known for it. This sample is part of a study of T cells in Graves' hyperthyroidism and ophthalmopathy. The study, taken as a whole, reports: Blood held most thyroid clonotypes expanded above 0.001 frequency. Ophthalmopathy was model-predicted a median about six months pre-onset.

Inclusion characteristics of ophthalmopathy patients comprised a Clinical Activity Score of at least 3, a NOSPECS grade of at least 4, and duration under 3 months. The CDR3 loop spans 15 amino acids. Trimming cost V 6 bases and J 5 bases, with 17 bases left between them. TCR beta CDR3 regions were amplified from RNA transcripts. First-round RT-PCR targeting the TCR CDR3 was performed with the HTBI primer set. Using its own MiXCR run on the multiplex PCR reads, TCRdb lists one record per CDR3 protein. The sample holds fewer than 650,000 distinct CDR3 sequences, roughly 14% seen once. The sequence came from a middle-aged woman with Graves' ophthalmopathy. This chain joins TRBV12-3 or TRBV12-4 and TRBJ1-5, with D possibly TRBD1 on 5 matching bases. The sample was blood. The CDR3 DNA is TGTGCCAGCAGCCCAGGGCCAGCTGGTCATCAGCCCCAGCATTTT. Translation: CASSPGPAGHQPQHF.